The 24 T cell receptor beta chains below come from one sample, sequenced in a study of blood T cells in healthy people across ages. Through a sample-barcoded 5' primer and a J-beta primer mix, a second PCR was run for about 7 to 12 cycles. TCRdb re-derived calls from the 5' RACE reads in MiXCR, one entry per CDR3 protein. The data show about 930,000 distinct CDR3 sequences, about 29% seen once. In addition, the sample was reused for a study of T cells of mothers and their children.

Sequencing used blood. These receptors were obtained from a woman aged 40 to 50 in good health.

This clonotype was recorded a few times. This chain uses TRBV7-7 with TRBJ2-5; D unresolved. The DNA end is more similar to TRBJ2-7, so the J call may be wrong. CDR1 and CDR2 (germline): SSHAT, FNYEAQ (reference sequence). The CDR3 totals 14 residues. In DNA form, the CDR3 reads TGTGCTGGCAGCTTAGGCAGGTCTTCGGCCGAGCAGTACTTC. Protein sequence: CAGSLGRSSAEQYF.

This clonotype was observed a handful of times. V is TRBV5-1 and J is TRBJ1-2; D is undetermined. Per the germline V gene, CDR1 is SGHRS and CDR2 is YFSETQ. The germline V and J ends were trimmed by 0 bases and 8 bases, with 8 bases remaining between them. The CDR3 is 12 amino acids. The CDR3 loop reads CASSLDVEGYTF. In nucleotides, the CDR3 is TGCGCCAGCAGCTTGGACGTGGAAGGCTACACCTTC.

This chain joins TRBV11-1 and TRBJ1-1, with no clear D. CDR3 size: 13 residues. The germline V gene has CDR1 SGHAT and CDR2 FQDESV (reference sequence). The germline V and J ends were trimmed by 2 bases and 3 bases, with 7 bases remaining between them. CDR3 DNA: TGTGCCAGCAGCTTAAATGTCCACACTGAAGCTTTCTTT. Encoded protein: CASSLNVHTEAFF. Based on the CDR3 plus reference TRBV11-1 and TRBJ1-1, the full variable domain is EAEVAQSPRYKITEKSQAVAFWCDPISGHATLYWYRQILGQGPELLVQFQDESVVDDSQLPKDRFSAERLKGVDSTLKIQPAELGDSAMYLCASSLNVHTEAFFGQGTRLTVV.

The table lists this clonotype with a few counts. This chain joins TRBV4-3 and TRBJ1-1; D not certain. The CDR3 consists of 17 residues. Trimming removed 0 bases from V and 0 bases from J, with 14 bases in between. Germline V gene sequence: CDR1 LGHNA, CDR2 YSLEER. For the CDR3, the DNA is TGCGCCAGCAGCCAAGAGTACACCAATTTCATGAACACTGAAGCTTTCTTT. It specifies CASSQEYTNFMNTEAFF.

This clonotype was recorded only once. This could be a read error, since a much larger clone is one nucleotide away. The V and J genes are TRBV20-1 and TRBJ2-5; TRBD1 might be the D (6 bases). Matching the DNA end better, TRBJ2-7 makes the J call doubtful. The CDR3 consists of 14 residues. Germline V gene data show CDR1 as DFQATT and CDR2 as SNEGSKA (reference sequence). The CDR3 here is CSAGVPGARYEQYF. CDR3 DNA sequence: TGCAGTGCTGGAGTGCCAGGGGCAAGGTACGAGCAGTACTTC.

The chain carries TRBV5-1 and TRBJ1-2; TRBD1 agrees at 7 bases. Germline V gene sequence: CDR1 SGHRS, CDR2 YFSETQ. V gave up 0 bases and J gave up 4 bases; unmatched junction bases: 6. The CDR3 totals 15 residues. The CDR3 here is CASSLGGGQSYGYTF. DNA for the CDR3: TGCGCCAGCAGCTTGGGGGGGGGACAGAGCTATGGCTACACCTTC.

This clonotype was seen only a few times. This rearrangement joins TRBV6-5 to TRBJ2-3; D gene unclear. Trimming removed 8 bases from V and 4 bases from J, with 19 bases in between. Germline loops: CDR1 MNHEY, CDR2 SVGAGI. This CDR3 comprises 15 residues. In DNA, the CDR3 is TGTGCCAGCCGCCTGACAAGATCCTCCCCAGATACGCAGTATTTT. Translated: CASRLTRSSPDTQYF.

On this clonotype: A much larger clone differs from this one at a single base, so this may be a read error. The V and J genes are TRBV20-1 and TRBJ2-3; perhaps D is TRBD1 or TRBD2 (5 bases each). Germline values: CDR1 DFQATT, CDR2 SNEGSKA (reference sequence). The CDR3 sequence is 14 residues long. The CDR3 DNA sequence: TGCAATGCTAGCCCGGGACCCTCTGTGGATACGCAGTATTTT. Translated: CNASPGPSVDTQYF.

This clonotype has a count of ten or more. This chain connects TRBV29-1 to TRBJ2-1; 7 bases match TRBD1. The CDR3 covers 14 residues. Germline CDR1 is SQVTM and CDR2 is ANQGSEA. V was pared by 5 bases and J by 0 bases, with 4 bases of the junction left unmatched. Here the CDR3 reads CSVQQGSSYNEQFF. In DNA, the CDR3 is TGCAGCGTTCAACAGGGGAGCTCCTACAATGAGCAGTTCTTC.

This clonotype was counted at least ten times. The J gene is TRBJ1-2, the V gene TRBV9; perhaps TRBD1 as D (5 bases). The CDR3 has 15 residues. CDR1 and CDR2 from the germline V gene are SGDLS and YYNGEE. The germline V and J ends were trimmed by 4 bases and 4 bases, with 17 bases remaining between them. The CDR3 bases are TGTGCCAGCAGCTATGGGGCAGGCCTGGGCTATGGCTACACCTTC. As protein: CASSYGAGLGYGYTF.

The chain couples TRBV6-6 to TRBJ1-1; the D gene is possibly TRBD1 (5 bases). This CDR3 comprises 15 residues. V lost 6 bases, J lost 1 base, and 15 bases lay in between. From germline, CDR1 is MNHNY and CDR2 SVGAGI (reference sequence). The CDR3 coding sequence is TGTGCCAGCAGGGGATCGGGGCGAAAGAACACTGAAGCTTTCTTT. Translated: CASRGSGRKNTEAFF.

The chain links TRBV14 to TRBJ2-1; D gene uncertain. Per germline, CDR1 SGHDN and CDR2 FVKESK. V gave up 3 bases and J gave up 4 bases, with 13 bases separating them. The CDR3 sequence is 15 residues long. This chain's CDR3 is CASSHRLGLYNEQFF. The CDR3 nucleotides read TGTGCCAGCAGCCACCGTTTGGGTTTGTACAATGAGCAGTTCTTC. Full variable domain (remainder filled in from reference TRBV14 and TRBJ2-1): EAGVTQFPSHSVIEKGQTVTLRCDPISGHDNLYWYRRVMGKEIKFLLHFVKESKQDESGMPNNRFLAERTGGTYSTLKVQPAELEDSGVYFCASSHRLGLYNEQFFGPGTRLTVL.

This chain links TRBV20-1 with TRBJ2-1, with D possibly being TRBD2 (7 bases). The J call may be in error: the DNA end matches TRBJ2-7 better. CDR1 and CDR2 from the germline V gene are DFQATT and SNEGSKA (reference sequence). The CDR3 consists of 16 residues. CDR3 DNA sequence: TGCAGTGCTCCAACTGGGGGGGCAAGCTCCTACAATGAGCAGTACTTC. It translates to CSAPTGGASSYNEQYF.

The chain carries TRBV29-1 and TRBJ2-7, with 7 bases identical to TRBD2. The junction had 13 bases not matched to a gene; V was cut back by 3 bases and J by 2 bases. The CDR3 length is 16 residues. Germline-derived CDR1 and CDR2 are SQVTM and ANQGSEA. CDR3 bases: TGCAGCGTTGAGGGGGGGAAGTCTGGGGGACCCTACGAGCAGTACTTC. Protein sequence: CSVEGGKSGGPYEQYF.

Remarks on this clonotype: With a much larger clone just one base away, this may be a read error. This chain links TRBV5-1 with TRBJ2-6; D might be TRBD1 (5 bases). The CDR3 sequence is 15 residues long. Germline V lookup: CDR1 SGHRS, CDR2 YFSETQ. The CDR3 spells CTSSATVSGANVLTF. The CDR3 DNA reads TGCACCAGCAGCGCGACAGTTTCTGGGGCCAACGTCCTGACTTTC.

On this clonotype itself: A read error is possible here, since a much larger clone lies one base away. V gene TRBV4-3 combines with J gene TRBJ1-1, with 7 bases aligning to TRBD1. Germline-derived CDR1 and CDR2 are LGHNA and YSLEER. The CDR3 contains 15 residues. The CDR3 region has the DNA TGCGTCAGCAGCCAACGGGGACAGTTGAACACTGAAGCTTTCTTT. Protein sequence: CVSSQRGQLNTEAFF.

The chain couples TRBV5-1 to TRBJ2-7, with 13 bases identical to TRBD2. The CDR3 covers 16 residues. Germline V CDR1 and CDR2: SGHRS, YFSETQ. The ends lost 0 bases at V and 9 bases at J; junction bases unmatched: 9. The CDR3 loop is CASSLDFGLAGDGQYF. CDR3 in DNA: TGCGCCAGCAGCTTGGACTTTGGACTAGCGGGAGACGGGCAGTACTTC.

The chain employs TRBV5-1 and TRBJ2-7; a possible D gene is TRBD2 (5 bases). The DNA matches TRBJ2-5 better at its end, which makes the J call doubtful. The CDR3 is 15 amino acids. Germline lookup yields CDR1 SGHRS and CDR2 YFSETQ. CDR3 nucleotides: TGCGCCAGCGCCGTGGCGGGCTCCCTTGCTGAGACCCAGTACTTC. Encoded protein: CASAVAGSLAETQYF.

This clonotype was seen ten or more times. The chain recombines TRBV5-1 with TRBJ2-1, with 13 bases lining up with TRBD2. Germline CDR1 SGHRS, CDR2 YFSETQ. V gave up 4 bases and J gave up 0 bases; unmatched junction bases: 7. The length of the CDR3 is 18 residues. Written as DNA, the CDR3 is TGCGCCAGCAGCCAATCGACTAGCGGGGGGTACTCCTACAATGAGCAGTTCTTC. As protein: CASSQSTSGGYSYNEQFF.

This clonotype was detected only a few times. CDR3 sequence (DNA): TGTGCCAGCAGCCTACGGGGACAGGGTGAACAGCCCCAGCATTTT. Its translation: CASSLRGQGEQPQHF. This chain links TRBV7-2 with TRBJ1-5, with TRBD1 identical over 9 bases. CDR1 and CDR2 (germline): SGHTA, FQGNSA. The CDR3 totals 15 residues. V dropped 5 bases and J dropped 7; count of bases not matched to a gene: 9.

Turning to this clonotype: It may be a read error: a sequence one base away is much more abundant. The chain uses TRBV7-2 and TRBJ2-7, with D tentatively TRBD2 (7 bases). The CDR3 runs 11 residues. Between the trimmed V and J ends, which lost 5 bases and 9 bases, there was a span of 11 bases. In germline, CDR1 is SGHTA, CDR2 FQGNSA. CDR3 amino acids: CASSKGGGQYF. CDR3 in DNA: TGTGCCAGCAGCAAAGGGGGGGGGCAGTACTTC.

Regarding this clonotype: A much larger clone sits a single nucleotide away, making a read error possible. The chain employs TRBV18 and TRBJ2-1, with 9 bases fitting TRBD1. This CDR3 has 13 amino acids. V was pared by 7 bases and J by 14 bases, with 12 bases of the junction left unmatched. In germline, CDR1 is KGHSH, CDR2 LQKENI. The chain's CDR3 is CASLPDLTGGKFF. The CDR3 nucleotides read TGTGCCAGCTTACCCGACCTTACAGGGGGCAAGTTCTTC.

The chain links TRBV29-1 to TRBJ2-3; the match to TRBD2 covers 9 bases. Germline lookup yields CDR1 SQVTM and CDR2 ANQGSEA. V gave up 8 bases and J gave up 6 bases; unmatched junction bases: 12. This CDR3 has 14 amino acids. CDR3 DNA: TGCAGCACGAAGGGCGGGGGGGGCCTGGATACGCAGTATTTT. The encoded protein is CSTKGGGGLDTQYF.

This clonotype was recorded many times. V gene TRBV27 combines with J gene TRBJ2-3; D gene ambiguous. Trimming cost V 6 bases and J 2 bases, with 12 bases left between them. Germline CDR1 reads MNHEY; CDR2 reads SMNVEV (reference sequence). The CDR3 loop spans 14 amino acids. CDR3: CASSLVRFTDTQYF. The CDR3 bases are TGTGCCAGCAGCTTAGTGCGGTTCACAGATACGCAGTATTTT.